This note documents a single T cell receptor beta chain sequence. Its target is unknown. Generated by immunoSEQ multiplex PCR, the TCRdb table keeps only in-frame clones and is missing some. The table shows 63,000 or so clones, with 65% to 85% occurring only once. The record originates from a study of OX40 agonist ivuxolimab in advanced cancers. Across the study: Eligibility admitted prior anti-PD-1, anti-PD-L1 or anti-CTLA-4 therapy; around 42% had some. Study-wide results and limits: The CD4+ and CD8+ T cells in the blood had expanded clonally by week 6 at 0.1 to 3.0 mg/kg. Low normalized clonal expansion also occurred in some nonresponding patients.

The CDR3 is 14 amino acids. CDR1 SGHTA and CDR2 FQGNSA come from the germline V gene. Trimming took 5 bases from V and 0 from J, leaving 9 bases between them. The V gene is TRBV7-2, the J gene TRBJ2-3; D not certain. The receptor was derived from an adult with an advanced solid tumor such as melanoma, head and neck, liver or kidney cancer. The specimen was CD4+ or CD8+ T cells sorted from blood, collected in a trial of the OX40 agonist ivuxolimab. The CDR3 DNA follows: TGTGCCAGCAGCCCAACGACTAGCACAGATACGCAGTATTTT. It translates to CASSPTTSTDTQYF.